These 23 T cell receptor beta chains were sequenced from one sample in a study of blood T cell repertoires in COVID-19. Some clones are missing from TCRdb's copy, which holds only in-frame ones; the method was immunoSEQ multiplex PCR. In the table there are 110,000 to 150,000 clones, approximately 78% of which are singletons. The sample consisted of peripheral blood. The receptors here all came from a woman aged 80 or over with acute or convalescent COVID-19.

The chain recombines TRBV2 with TRBJ2-1, with D possibly being TRBD1 (7 bases). Trimming pared 5 bases from V and 0 bases from J, leaving 11 bases between. The CDR3 contains 15 residues. CDR1 is SNHLY and CDR2 is FYNNEI in the germline V gene. In DNA, the CDR3 is TGTGCCAGCAGTCCTCAGGGGGGCTCCTACAATGAGCAGTTCTTC. Protein sequence: CASSPQGGSYNEQFF.

The chain links TRBV29-1 to TRBJ1-2; TRBD1 aligns across 7 bases. The J segment lost 5 bases and the V segment lost 0 bases, leaving 12 bases of the junction unmatched. The CDR3 is 16 residues long. Germline V lookup: CDR1 SQVTM, CDR2 ANQGSEA. The CDR3 nucleotides read TGCAGCGTTGAAGATCCGGGGAGGACAGGACCTTATGGCTACACCTTC. This encodes CSVEDPGRTGPYGYTF.

V is TRBV11-2 and J is TRBJ2-1, with 12 bases aligning to TRBD2. CDR1 and CDR2 (germline): SGHAT, FQNNGV. After removal of 3 bases from V and 9 bases from J, the junction contained 18 bases not matched to a gene. The CDR3 spans 19 residues. The CDR3 DNA is TGTGCCAGCAGCTTGAGGGGACTAGCGGGCGAAGGTTTATCTAGTGAGCAGTTCTTC. Its translation is CASSLRGLAGEGLSSEQFF.

The V gene is TRBV6-5, the J gene TRBJ1-5; weak D call: TRBD1 (5 bases). The germline V and J ends were trimmed by 4 bases and 0 bases, with 10 bases remaining between them. The CDR3 has 15 amino acids. Germline lookup yields CDR1 MNHEY and CDR2 SVGAGI. The CDR3 nucleotides are TGTGCCAGCAGTTGGGACTTATTTAGCAATCAGCCCCAGCATTTT. Encoded protein: CASSWDLFSNQPQHF.

This clone was found once. This rearrangement joins TRBV30 to TRBJ2-6; 8 bases line up with TRBD1. Germline loops: CDR1 GTSNPN, CDR2 SVGIG (reference sequence). V lost 3 bases, J lost 1 base, and 11 bases stayed unmatched. The CDR3 runs 18 residues. The CDR3 sequence is CAWSGSTGAVSGANVLTF. The CDR3 region has the DNA TGTGCCTGGAGCGGGTCGACAGGGGCCGTATCTGGGGCCAACGTCCTGACTTTC.

The chain combines TRBV6-2 or TRBV6-3 with TRBJ2-7; TRBD2 is a possible D gene (7 bases). This CDR3 contains 13 residues. The ends were cut back, 6 bases at V and 3 bases at J, with 12 bases in the middle. Per the germline V gene, CDR1 is MNHEY and CDR2 is SVGEGT. The CDR3, as DNA: TGTGCCAGCAGCAACGGGGGGCTCTACGAGCAGTACTTC. Translation: CASSNGGLYEQYF.

This chain's CDR3 is CASSVGNSQTQYF. Here the CDR3 DNA reads TGTGCCAGCAGCGTCGGAAACAGCCAGACCCAGTACTTC. The chain is built from TRBV7-3 and TRBJ2-5, with D hard to call. Germline assignment: CDR1 SGHTA and CDR2 FQGTGA. The CDR3 length is 13 residues. Between the trimmed V and J ends, which lost 5 bases and 6 bases, there was a span of 13 bases.

J is TRBJ1-2 and V is TRBV7-3; 8 bases line up with TRBD1. V trimming: 5 bases; J trimming: 3 bases; junction bases outside the gene matches: 5. Per germline, CDR1 SGHTA and CDR2 FQGTGA. The CDR3 totals 14 residues. The CDR3 nucleotides read TGTGCCAGCAGCCCGACAGGGGCGGACTATGGCTACACCTTC. This gives the protein CASSPTGADYGYTF. Combining the CDR3 with reference TRBV7-3 and TRBJ1-2 gives the whole variable domain GAGVSQTPSNKVTEKGKYVELRCDPISGHTALYWYRQSLGQGPEFLIYFQGTGAADDSGLPNDRFFAVRPEGSVSTLKIQRTERGDSAVYLCASSPTGADYGYTFGSGTRLTVV.

The gene calls are TRBV7-9 and TRBJ1-2, with D possibly being TRBD1 (6 bases). V was trimmed by 5 bases and J by 7 bases, leaving 11 bases between them. Germline V CDR1 and CDR2: SEHNR, FQNEAQ (reference sequence). The CDR3 runs 12 residues. This CDR3 is CASSRDTAGYTF. The DNA for the CDR3 is TGTGCCAGCAGCCGGGACACGGCTGGCTACACCTTC.

J is TRBJ2-1 and V is TRBV5-1; TRBD1 matches at 7 bases. V lost 0 bases and J lost 9; bases outside the gene matches: 9. The CDR3 sequence is 15 residues long. Germline V gene lookup returns CDR1 SGHRS and CDR2 YFSETQ. CDR3 sequence (DNA): TGCGCCAGCAGCTTGGGAAGACAGGGTGGAGGTGAGCAGTTCTTC. This translates into CASSLGRQGGGEQFF.

This clone was seen just once. A read error is likely, as this CDR3 ends without the conserved phenylalanine or tryptophan. It is unclear where the CDR3 begins or ends on the DNA, so no DNA is shown, and the CDR3 is as TCRdb lists it. The chain links TRBV20-1 to TRBJ2-3; the tabulated D call, TRBD2, remains unverified against the DNA. The CDR3 has 11 residues if both end residues are counted. CDR1 is DFQATT and CDR2 is SNEGSKA in the germline V gene (reference sequence). CDR3 in amino acids: CSANNGGESLL.

The CDR3 DNA is TGTGCCAGCAGGCCAGGGGGCTACGAGCAGTACTTC. Its protein product is CASRPGGYEQYF. V is TRBV28 and J is TRBJ2-7, with 7 bases lining up with TRBD1. Germline loops: CDR1 MDHEN, CDR2 SYDVKM. Trimming cost V 6 bases and J 3 bases; bases outside gene matches: 2. The CDR3 spans 12 residues.

The chain is built from TRBV11-2 and TRBJ2-1; tentatively, D is TRBD1 (5 bases). Trimming removed 1 base at V and 9 bases at J, with 13 bases between. The CDR3 covers 14 residues. Germline CDR1 and CDR2: SGHAT and FQNNGV. CDR3: CASSLGVGVSEQFF. CDR3 DNA: TGTGCCAGCAGCTTAGGGGTAGGGGTTAGTGAGCAGTTCTTC.

The chain joins TRBV28 to TRBJ1-5; TRBD1 matches 8 bases. Germline lookup yields CDR1 MDHEN and CDR2 SYDVKM. The CDR3 is made up of 16 amino acids. V lost 3 bases to trimming and J lost 0 bases; unmatched junction nucleotides: 4. As DNA, the CDR3 is TGTGCCAGCAGTTTGGGCAGGGGGCGTAGCAATCAGCCCCAGCATTTT. It specifies CASSLGRGRSNQPQHF.

The rearrangement joins TRBV7-6 to TRBJ2-3; D is possibly TRBD1 (5 bases). CDR3 length: 16 residues. Per the germline V gene, CDR1 is SGHVS and CDR2 is FNYEAQ. Trimming removed 0 bases at V and 2 bases at J, with 12 bases between. CDR3 in DNA: TGTGCCAGCAGCTTAGCGGCAGGGAAGGTCACAGATACGCAGTATTTT. Its protein is CASSLAAGKVTDTQYF.

The chain links TRBV5-6 to TRBJ2-1; TRBD1 might be the D (5 bases). The length of the CDR3 is 14 residues. Germline values: CDR1 SGHDT, CDR2 YYEEEE. The germline V and J ends were trimmed by 4 bases and 4 bases, with 12 bases remaining between them. The CDR3 reads CASSQTNRYNEQFF. CDR3 nucleotide sequence: TGTGCCAGCAGCCAGACGAACAGGTACAATGAGCAGTTCTTC.

The V gene is TRBV5-6, the J gene TRBJ2-3; a possible D gene is TRBD2 (5 bases). CDR1 and CDR2 (germline): SGHDT, YYEEEE. The germline V and J ends were trimmed by 0 bases and 0 bases, with 8 bases remaining between them. This CDR3 contains 15 residues. The CDR3 sequence: CASSLVRVSTDTQYF. The CDR3 bases are TGTGCCAGCAGCTTGGTGCGGGTAAGCACAGATACGCAGTATTTT.

This chain connects TRBV3-1 (or the pseudogene TRBV3-2) to TRBJ1-1; the D gene is possibly TRBD1 (5 bases). This CDR3 has 18 amino acids. Germline lookup yields CDR1 LGHDT and CDR2 YNNKEL (reference sequence). The germline V and J ends were trimmed by 3 bases and 4 bases, with 24 bases remaining between them. CDR3 coding DNA: TGTGCCAGCAGCCACCGCCTGGGGCAGGTCAGGTGGAGCACTGAAGCTTTCTTT. It encodes CASSHRLGQVRWSTEAFF.

The count of this clone is one. This rearrangement joins TRBV6-5 to TRBJ1-1; 7 bases align to TRBD1. CDR3 length equals 16 residues. V trimming: 0 bases; J trimming: 0 bases; junction bases outside the gene matches: 4. Germline CDR1 reads MNHEY; CDR2 reads SVGAGI. CDR3 residues: CASSYSRDSMNTEAFF. The CDR3 region has the DNA TGTGCCAGCAGTTACTCGAGGGACAGCATGAACACTGAAGCTTTCTTT.

This clone was found a few times. Here the CDR3 reads CASSQTANTEAFF. CDR3 coding DNA: TGTGCCAGCTCACAGACAGCGAACACTGAAGCTTTCTTT. The chain combines TRBV18 with TRBJ1-1; possible D gene TRBD1, 5 bases. Germline assignment: CDR1 KGHSH and CDR2 LQKENI. CDR3 length: 13 amino acids. V shed 4 bases and J shed 1 base, with 7 bases lying between them.

The chain combines TRBV5-1 with TRBJ2-1; 7 bases are shared with TRBD1. This CDR3 contains 15 residues. Per germline, CDR1 SGHRS and CDR2 YFSETQ. The V and J ends lost 0 bases and 2 bases, in that order; junction bases with no gene match: 2. In nucleotides, the CDR3 is TGCGCCAGCAGCTTGGTACAGGGGCCCTACAATGAGCAGTTCTTC. Translating it yields CASSLVQGPYNEQFF.

V and J are TRBV18 and TRBJ1-1; tentative D call: TRBD1 (5 bases). The ends were cut back, 2 bases at V and 1 base at J, with 14 bases in the middle. This CDR3 is 16 amino acids long. CDR1 is KGHSH and CDR2 is LQKENI in the germline V gene. The CDR3 spells CASSPSIHRTNTEAFF. As DNA, the CDR3 is TGTGCCAGCTCACCAAGCATACACAGGACGAACACTGAAGCTTTCTTT.

CDR3: CASSPRTGVGNTIYF. DNA of the CDR3: TGTGCCAGCAGCCCGCGGACAGGGGTTGGAAACACCATATATTTT. The J gene is TRBJ1-3, the V gene TRBV9; 9 nucleotides match TRBD1. The CDR3 covers 15 residues. Trimming took 4 bases from V and 3 from J; bases not matched to a gene: 5. Germline V gene lookup returns CDR1 SGDLS and CDR2 YYNGEE. The full variable domain, in which reference TRBV9 and TRBJ1-3 provide the parts outside the CDR3, is DSGVTQTPKHLITATGQRVTLRCSPRSGDLSVYWYQQSLDQGLQFLIQYYNGEERAKGNILERFSAQQFPDLHSELNLSSLELGDSALYFCASSPRTGVGNTIYFGEGSWLTVV.